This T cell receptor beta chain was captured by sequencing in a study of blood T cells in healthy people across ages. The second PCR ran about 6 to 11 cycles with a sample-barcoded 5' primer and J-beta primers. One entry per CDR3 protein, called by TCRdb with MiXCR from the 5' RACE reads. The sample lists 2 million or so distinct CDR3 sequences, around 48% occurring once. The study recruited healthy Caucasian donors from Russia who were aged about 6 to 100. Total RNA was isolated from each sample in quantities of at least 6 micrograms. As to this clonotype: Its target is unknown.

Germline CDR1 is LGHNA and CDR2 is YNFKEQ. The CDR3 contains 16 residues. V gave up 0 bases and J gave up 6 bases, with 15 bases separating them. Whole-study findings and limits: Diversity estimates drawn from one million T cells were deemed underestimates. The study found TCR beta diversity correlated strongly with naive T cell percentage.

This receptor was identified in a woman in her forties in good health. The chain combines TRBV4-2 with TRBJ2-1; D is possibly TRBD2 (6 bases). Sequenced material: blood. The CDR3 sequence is CASSQDPSGRPNEQFF. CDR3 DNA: TGTGCCAGCAGCCAAGATCCAAGCGGGCGCCCCAATGAGCAGTTCTTC.